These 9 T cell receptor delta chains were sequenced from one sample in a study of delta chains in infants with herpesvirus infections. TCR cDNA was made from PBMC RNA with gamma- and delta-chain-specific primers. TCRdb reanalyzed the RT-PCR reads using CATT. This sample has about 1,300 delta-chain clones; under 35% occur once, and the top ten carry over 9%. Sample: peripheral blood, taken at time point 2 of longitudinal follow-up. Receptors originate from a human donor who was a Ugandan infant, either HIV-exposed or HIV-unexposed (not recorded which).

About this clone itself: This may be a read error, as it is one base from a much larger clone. CDR3 DNA sequence: TGTGCCTGTGATCTACTGGGGGATAATACCGATAGACTCATCTTT. Its translation is CACDLLGDNTDRLIF. V usage is TRDV2 and J usage is TRDJ1, with 11 bases matching TRDD3. The length of the CDR3 is 15 residues. CDR1 and CDR2 from the germline V gene are GEAIGNYY and EKD.

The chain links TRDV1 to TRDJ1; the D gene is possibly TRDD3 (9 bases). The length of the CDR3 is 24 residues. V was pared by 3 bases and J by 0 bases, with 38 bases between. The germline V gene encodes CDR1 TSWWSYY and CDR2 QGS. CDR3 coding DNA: TGTGCTCTTGGGGAGTGGGGGACTTCCTACCCTACTCGAACTGGGGGACTGTACACCGATAAACTCATCTTT. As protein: CALGEWGTSYPTRTGGLYTDKLIF.

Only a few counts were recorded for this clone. The CDR3 protein is CALGELGGGDLARTDKLIF. The CDR3 nucleotides are TGTGCTCTTGGGGAACTCGGAGGGGGGGACCTGGCCCGGACCGATAAACTCATCTTT. V is TRDV1 and J is TRDJ1; TRDD3 might be the D (6 bases). Between the trimmed V and J ends, which lost 0 bases and 2 bases, there was a span of 22 bases. CDR3 length equals 19 residues. Looked up from germline, CDR1 is TSWWSYY and CDR2 is QGS.

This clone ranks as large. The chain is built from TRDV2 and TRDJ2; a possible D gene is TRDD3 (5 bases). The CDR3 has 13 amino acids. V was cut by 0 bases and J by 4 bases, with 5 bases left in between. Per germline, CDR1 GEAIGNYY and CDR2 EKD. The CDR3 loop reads CACDTWGTAQLFF. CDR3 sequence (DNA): TGTGCCTGTGACACCTGGGGGACAGCACAACTCTTCTTT.

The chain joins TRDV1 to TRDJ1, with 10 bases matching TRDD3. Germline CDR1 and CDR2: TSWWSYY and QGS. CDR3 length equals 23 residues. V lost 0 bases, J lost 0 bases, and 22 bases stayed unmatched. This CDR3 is CALGELPAFLEYWGMTYTDKLIF. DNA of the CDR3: TGTGCTCTTGGGGAACTCCCCGCCTTCCTAGAATACTGGGGGATGACGTACACCGATAAACTCATCTTT.

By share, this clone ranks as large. Here the CDR3 DNA reads TGTGCTCTTGGGGAAGTACAAGATCGACCCCTAGGTCTTCCTATTAAACTTTACTGGGGGAACAACACCGATAAACTCATCTTT. It encodes CALGEVQDRPLGLPIKLYWGNNTDKLIF. The chain employs TRDV1 and TRDJ1, with TRDD3 identical over 9 bases. Germline V gives CDR1 TSWWSYY, CDR2 QGS. There are 28 residues in the CDR3. V was pared by 2 bases and J by 0 bases, with 40 bases of the junction left unmatched.

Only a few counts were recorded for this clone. The CDR3 loop reads CALGELSLPTCPSYWGILVCADKLIF. CDR3 nucleotides: TGTGCTCTTGGGGAACTAAGCCTTCCTACGTGCCCCTCTTACTGGGGGATACTGGTCTGCGCCGATAAACTCATCTTT. V is TRDV1 and J is TRDJ1; the match to TRDD3 covers 12 bases. With 0 bases clipped from V and 3 bases from J, the junction kept 32 bases outside the gene matches. The CDR3 is 26 amino acids. The germline CDR1 and CDR2 sequences are TSWWSYY and QGS.

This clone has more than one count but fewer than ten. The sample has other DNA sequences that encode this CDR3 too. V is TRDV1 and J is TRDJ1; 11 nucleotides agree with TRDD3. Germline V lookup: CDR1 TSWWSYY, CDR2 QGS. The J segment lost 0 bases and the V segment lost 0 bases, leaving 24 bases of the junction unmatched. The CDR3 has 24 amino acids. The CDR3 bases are TGTGCTCTTGGGGAACTTAGCGACCTGTACTGGGGGATAGGGAAGAGGGGATACACCGATAAACTCATCTTT. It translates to CALGELSDLYWGIGKRGYTDKLIF.

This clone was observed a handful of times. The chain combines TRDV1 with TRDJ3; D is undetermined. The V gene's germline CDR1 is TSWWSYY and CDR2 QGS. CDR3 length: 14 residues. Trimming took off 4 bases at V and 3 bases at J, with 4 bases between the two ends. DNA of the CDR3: TGTGCTCTTGGGGGATGCTGGGACACCCGACAGATGTTTTTC. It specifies CALGGCWDTRQMFF.